Reported below is one T cell receptor (beta chain). This clone's antigen is unknown. Per-nucleotide qualities are absent, and no much larger clonotype sits a single base away. Using the deep immunoSEQ assay, TCR CDR3 regions were amplified from genomic DNA by multiplex PCR. Genomic DNA extracted from each cell subset was distributed evenly over all wells of several immunoSEQ 96-well plates, and each plate served as one replicate. For sorted subsets, 150 to 250 ng genomic DNA, equal to 25,000 to 35,000 T cell genomes, was loaded into each replicate PCR. Purified libraries were measured with a Qubit 3.0 fluorometer, size-checked on a Bioanalyzer 2100, and measured again with the KAPA Library Quantification kit. Every immunoSEQ 96-well plate was sequenced on a separate single-read 150-cycle Illumina NextSeq 550 flow cell. Under the source paper's analysis protocol: Because only junctional sequences without quality scores were contained in the immunoSEQ output, filtering matching that applied to full-length reads could not be performed. Sequences were annotated with PyIR, a Python wrapper for IgBLAST v1.9, using IMGT germline references to assign V/J genes and CDR3. Reads were removed for weak V/J assignments (E-value above 1e-6), missing CDR3, stop codons, out-of-frame junctions, or ambiguous translated residues. V3J clonotypes were defined as sequences sharing an identical inferred V gene, J gene, and CDR3 amino acid sequence. To compute the percentage overlap between repertoires, the number of shared unique clonotypes was divided by the size of the smaller repertoire. RTK rarefaction, the Chao1 estimator, and Recon v2.1 estimates of unobserved clonotypes were used to assess repertoire richness. OLGA was used to compute generation probabilities for all TCRbeta clonotypes that the gDNA method yielded from a few donors. TCRdb took over this immuneACCESS table, retaining in-frame rearrangements with V and J assigned. Such tables are incomplete; in checked studies, under half of the missing clones stem from an unresolved V gene, and the remainder is unexplained. The V and J calls and clone size come from that table; D and trimming were worked out from the DNA. In this sample the table shows about 2.5 million clones, about nine tenths of which occur a single time. The leading ten clones occupy about 0.41% of the sample.

The data originate from a study of shared clonotypes between healthy human individuals (dated by TCRdb to 2018 to 2021). At the level of the whole study: A few men and two women, aged 18 to 49 years, made up the cohort. Between about 0.9 and 8.9 billion PBMCs per donor were obtained by leukapheresis. For each donor, three plates each were used for CD4 naive and CD4 memory, two plates were used for CD8 naive, and one plate was used for CD8 memory. The study deeply sequenced blood TCR repertoires of about 5 healthy adults to estimate repertoire size and the extent of clonotype sharing between individuals. Libraries were prepared and TCR repertoires were sequenced by different laboratories using diverse techniques, in order to increase sequencing depth and limit assay-specific biases. What the research found in general, with its limitations: Because the study included only a small number of donors, the genetic and exposure-history diversity represented was limited. Across a few donors, roughly 5% of naive CD4, 3.5% of naive CD8, under 2.5% of memory CD4, and approximately 0.4% of memory CD8 clonotypes were shared. Compared with non-shared clonotypes, clonotypes shared by all four sorted-subset donors had higher generation probabilities. Naive subsets generally had larger estimated clonotype richness than memory subsets did. Incomplete sequencing was indicated by rarefaction of sorted-subset datasets, despite the large sequencing depth. Pairwise subsampling led to the expectation that sequencing depth would affect the degree of clonotype sharing among donors. Sampling was limited to blood, and TCR repertoires in tissue likely differ from TCR repertoires in blood.

CDR1 MDHEN and CDR2 SYDVKM were looked up in the germline V gene. The CDR3 sequence holds 15 residues, the cysteine and phenylalanine included. This entry keeps only the CDR3 DNA: 45 bases, framed from base 1. The junction carries 12 bases between V and J, which are trimmed by 5 bases and 0 bases respectively. The donors were healthy, HIV-negative adults who had no recently reported acute infections or vaccinations. All donors were Caucasian adults living in Nashville, Tennessee, USA. CD4+ T cells were enriched by magnetic negative selection, after which naive cells were positively selected on CD45RA and the negative fraction was taken as the memory subset. Blood was obtained by leukapheresis, after which PBMCs were separated by Ficoll-Histopaque density gradient centrifugation and cryopreserved in liquid nitrogen vapor phase. Analytical flow cytometry was used to check the purity and quantity of each magnetically sorted T cell population. Each sorted fraction had its genomic DNA isolated and then quantified by UV absorbance on a Nanodrop 2000c.

This sequence uses TRBV28 and TRBJ2-3; a weak D assignment points to TRBD2 (5 bases agree). The sample taken for sequencing was naive CD4+ T cells from PBMCs. Explained via the paper, the cell subset or site label denotes: CD45RA+ positively selected. This receptor was obtained from a man younger than 35 in good health. Some clones in this sample may be carry-over from other donors' samples. The DNA sequence is TGTGCCAGCAGTCCAGGAGGCCAGAGCACAGATACGCAGTATTTT. Translated, it reads CASSPGGQSTDTQYF.